The clone carrying this T cell receptor beta chain appeared a few times. Its antigen is not known. This sample was taken from a study of T cell repertoires in cytomegalovirus infection. TCRdb processed the reads anew with MiXCR; each CDR3 protein has one entry. Among 100,000 to 150,000 distinct CDR3 sequences listed, 30% to 40% were seen once. Whole-study results and caveats: The ex vivo response was dominated by HLA-C-restricted CMV-specific TCR beta clonotypes.

This TCR came from a human donor in good health (CMV status not recorded). Some clones in this sample may be carry-over from other donors' samples. The sample here was CD8+ T cells from cultured PBMCs, taken from culture after CMV antigen stimulation.

CDR3 protein: CASSPRTGTSGGGWETQYF. Here the CDR3 DNA reads TGTGCCAGCAGCCCCCGAACCGGGACTAGCGGGGGGGGATGGGAGACCCAGTACTTC. This chain uses TRBV7-2 with TRBJ2-5; 16 nucleotides agree with TRBD2. Germline-derived CDR1 and CDR2 are SGHTA and FQGNSA. The V segment lost 5 bases and the J segment 5 bases; nucleotides outside the gene matches: 14. This CDR3 contains 19 residues.